This T cell receptor beta chain is drawn from a study of blood T cell repertoires in COVID-19. Study background: The United States, Italy and Spain provided the acute and convalescent COVID-19 samples.

As originally analysed: Using reference gene primer amplification, nucleated cell counts were estimated. Some clones are missing from TCRdb's copy, which holds only in-frame ones; the method was immunoSEQ multiplex PCR. V, J and clone size are taken as reported in that table, and D and trimming were inferred from the DNA itself. The repertoire holds some 250,000 clones, with 60% to 75% as singletons. Between the trimmed V and J ends, which lost 2 bases and 2 bases, there was a span of 6 bases. The CDR3 consists of 13 residues. Germline V gives CDR1 SGHTA, CDR2 FQGNSA. Turning to this clone: Other DNA sequences from this sample encode an identical CDR3 as well.

The sample comprised peripheral blood. The TCR comes from a woman of 80 years or more with acute or convalescent COVID-19. This chain connects TRBV7-2 to TRBJ1-1; D is perhaps TRBD1 (5 bases). The CDR3 nucleotides read TGTGCCAGCAGCTTACAGGGTAACACTGAAGCTTTCTTT. Its translation: CASSLQGNTEAFF.